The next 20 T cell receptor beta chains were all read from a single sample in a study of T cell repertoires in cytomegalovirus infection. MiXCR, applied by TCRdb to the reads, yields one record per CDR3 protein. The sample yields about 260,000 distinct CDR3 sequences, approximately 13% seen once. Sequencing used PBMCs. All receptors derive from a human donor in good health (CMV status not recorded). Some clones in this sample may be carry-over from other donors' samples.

CDR3 DNA: TGTGCCAGCAGCGAACCCGGGGAGGGCAGTGAGCAGTTCTTC. Translating it yields CASSEPGEGSEQFF. The chain couples TRBV9 to TRBJ2-1; 7 bases map to TRBD2. Germline CDR1 SGDLS, CDR2 YYNGEE. The CDR3 runs 14 residues. After removal of 3 bases from V and 9 bases from J, the junction contained 9 bases not matched to a gene.

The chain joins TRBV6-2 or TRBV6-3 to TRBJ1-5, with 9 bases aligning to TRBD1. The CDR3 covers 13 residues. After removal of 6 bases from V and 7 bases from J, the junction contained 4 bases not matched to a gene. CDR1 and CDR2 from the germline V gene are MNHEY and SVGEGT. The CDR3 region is CASRDRGGQPQHF. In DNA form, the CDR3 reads TGTGCCAGCAGGGACAGGGGTGGACAGCCCCAGCATTTT.

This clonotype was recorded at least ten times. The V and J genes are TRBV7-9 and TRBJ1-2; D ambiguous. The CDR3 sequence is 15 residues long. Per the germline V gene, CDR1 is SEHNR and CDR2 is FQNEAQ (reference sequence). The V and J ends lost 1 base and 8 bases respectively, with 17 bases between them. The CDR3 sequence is CASSLGEATVAGYTF. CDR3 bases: TGTGCCAGCAGCTTAGGAGAGGCTACTGTAGCCGGCTACACCTTC.

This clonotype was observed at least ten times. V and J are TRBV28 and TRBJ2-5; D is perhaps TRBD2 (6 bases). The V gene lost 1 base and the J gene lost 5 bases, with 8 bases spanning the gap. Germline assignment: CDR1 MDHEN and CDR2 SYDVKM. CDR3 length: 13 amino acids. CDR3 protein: CASSLLAVETQYF. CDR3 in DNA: TGTGCCAGCAGTTTATTAGCGGTTGAGACCCAGTACTTC.

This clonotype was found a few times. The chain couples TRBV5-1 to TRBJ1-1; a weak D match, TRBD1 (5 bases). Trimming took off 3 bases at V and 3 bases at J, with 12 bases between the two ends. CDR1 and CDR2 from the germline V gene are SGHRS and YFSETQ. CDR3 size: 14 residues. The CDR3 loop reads CASSSGLGDTEAFF. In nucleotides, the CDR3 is TGCGCCAGCAGCTCCGGTTTGGGGGACACTGAAGCTTTCTTT. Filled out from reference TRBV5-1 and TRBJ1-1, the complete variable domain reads KAGVTQTPRYLIKTRGQQVTLSCSPISGHRSVSWYQQTPGQGLQFLFEYFSETQRNKGNFPGRFSGRQFSNSRSEMNVSTLELGDSALYLCASSSGLGDTEAFFGQGTRLTVV.

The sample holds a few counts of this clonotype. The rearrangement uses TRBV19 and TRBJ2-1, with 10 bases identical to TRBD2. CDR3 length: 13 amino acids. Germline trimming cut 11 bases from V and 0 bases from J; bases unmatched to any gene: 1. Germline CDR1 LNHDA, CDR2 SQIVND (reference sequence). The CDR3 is CAASGSSYNEQFF. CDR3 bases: TGTGCCGCTAGCGGGAGCTCCTACAATGAGCAGTTCTTC.

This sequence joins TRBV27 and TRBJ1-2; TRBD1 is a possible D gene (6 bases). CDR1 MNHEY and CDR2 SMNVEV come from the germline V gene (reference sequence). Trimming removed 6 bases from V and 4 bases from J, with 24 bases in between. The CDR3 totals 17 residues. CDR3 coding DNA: TGTGCCAGCAGCTACCGATCCTCCGGAGCAGGGGCCTATGGCTACACCTTC. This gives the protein CASSYRSSGAGAYGYTF.

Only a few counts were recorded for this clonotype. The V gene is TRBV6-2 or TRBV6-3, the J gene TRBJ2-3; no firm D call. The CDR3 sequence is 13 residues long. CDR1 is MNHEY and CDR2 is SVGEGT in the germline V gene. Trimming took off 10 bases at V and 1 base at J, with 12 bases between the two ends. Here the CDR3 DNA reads TGTGCCACCTCCTATGGGGGCACAGATACGCAGTATTTT. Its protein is CATSYGGTDTQYF.

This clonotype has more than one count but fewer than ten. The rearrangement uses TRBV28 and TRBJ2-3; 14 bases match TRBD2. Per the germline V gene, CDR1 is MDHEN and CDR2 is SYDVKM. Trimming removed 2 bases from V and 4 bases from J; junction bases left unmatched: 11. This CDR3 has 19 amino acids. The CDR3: CASSLGPGLAGARADTQYF. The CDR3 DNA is TGTGCCAGCAGTTTAGGTCCGGGACTAGCGGGAGCAAGAGCAGATACGCAGTATTTT.

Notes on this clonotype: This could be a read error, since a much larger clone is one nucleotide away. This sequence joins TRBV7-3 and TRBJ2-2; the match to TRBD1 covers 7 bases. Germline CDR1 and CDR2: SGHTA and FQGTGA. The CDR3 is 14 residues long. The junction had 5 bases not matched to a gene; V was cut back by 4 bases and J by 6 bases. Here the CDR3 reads CASSSRGQAGELFF. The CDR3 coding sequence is TGTGCCAGCAGCTCTCGAGGACAGGCCGGGGAGCTGTTTTTT.

CDR3 amino acids: CASRPGTKYEQYF. In nucleotides, the CDR3 is TGTGCCAGCCGACCCGGGACAAAATACGAGCAGTACTTC. This sequence joins TRBV28 and TRBJ2-7; a possible D gene is TRBD1 (6 bases). CDR1 and CDR2 (germline): MDHEN, SYDVKM. V lost 8 bases to trimming and J lost 4 bases, with 15 bases between them. This CDR3 is 13 amino acids long. Full variable domain (outside the CDR3, taken from reference TRBV28 and TRBJ2-7): DVKVTQSSRYLVKRTGEKVFLECVQDMDHENMFWYRQDPGLGLRLIYFSYDVKMKEKGDIPEGYSVSREKKERFSLILESASTNQTSMYLCASRPGTKYEQYFGPGTRLTVT.

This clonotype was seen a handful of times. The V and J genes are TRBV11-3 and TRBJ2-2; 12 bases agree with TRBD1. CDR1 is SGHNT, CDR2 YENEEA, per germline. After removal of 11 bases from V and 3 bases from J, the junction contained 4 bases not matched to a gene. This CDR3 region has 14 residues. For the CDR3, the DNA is TGTGCCCCTTGGGACAGGGGGCACACCGGGGAGCTGTTTTTT. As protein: CAPWDRGHTGELFF.

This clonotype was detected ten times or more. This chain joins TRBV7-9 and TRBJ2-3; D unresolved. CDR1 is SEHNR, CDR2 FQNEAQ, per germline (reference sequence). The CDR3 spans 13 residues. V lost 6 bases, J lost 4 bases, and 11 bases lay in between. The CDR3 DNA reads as TGTGCCAGCAGATTCGACCCATCAGATACGCAGTATTTT. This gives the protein CASRFDPSDTQYF.

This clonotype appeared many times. CDR3 nucleotide sequence: TGTGCCAGCACTATCCGAGGGACCGCCGGGGAGACCCAGTACTTC. The encoded protein is CASTIRGTAGETQYF. This chain uses TRBV12-3 or TRBV12-4 with TRBJ2-5; D may be TRBD1 or TRBD2 (5 bases each). The V and J ends lost 7 bases and 5 bases respectively, with 20 bases between them. The CDR3 length is 15 residues.

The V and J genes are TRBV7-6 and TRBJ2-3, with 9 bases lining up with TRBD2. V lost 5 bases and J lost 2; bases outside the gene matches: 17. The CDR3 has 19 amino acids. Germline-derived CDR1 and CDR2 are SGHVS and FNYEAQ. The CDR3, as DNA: TGTGCCAGCAGCCCCGGAGTAGCGGGAGTGGGGGTTGACACAGATACGCAGTATTTT. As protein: CASSPGVAGVGVDTDTQYF.

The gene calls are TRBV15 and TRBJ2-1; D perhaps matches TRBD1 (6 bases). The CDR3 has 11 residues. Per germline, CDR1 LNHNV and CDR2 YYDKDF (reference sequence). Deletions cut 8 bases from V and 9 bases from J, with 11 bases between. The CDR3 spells CATLKGGEQFF. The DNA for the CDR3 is TGTGCCACCCTCAAAGGGGGTGAGCAGTTCTTC. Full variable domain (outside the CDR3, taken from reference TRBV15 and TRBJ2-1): DAMVIQNPRYQVTQFGKPVTLSCSQTLNHNVMYWYQQKSSQAPKLLFHYYDKDFNNEADTPDNFQSRRPNTSFCFLDIRSPGLGDTAMYLCATLKGGEQFFGPGTRLTVL.

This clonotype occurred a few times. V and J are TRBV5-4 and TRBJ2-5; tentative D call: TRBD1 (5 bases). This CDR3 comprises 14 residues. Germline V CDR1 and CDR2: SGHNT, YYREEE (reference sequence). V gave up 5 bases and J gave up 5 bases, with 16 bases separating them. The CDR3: CASRTPGPGETQYF. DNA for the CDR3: TGTGCCAGCAGAACCCCGGGTCCAGGGGAGACCCAGTACTTC.

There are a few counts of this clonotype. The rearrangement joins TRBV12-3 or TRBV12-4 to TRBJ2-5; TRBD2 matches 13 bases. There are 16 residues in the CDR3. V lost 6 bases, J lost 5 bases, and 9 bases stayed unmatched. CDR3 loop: CASRPTSGGKEETQYF. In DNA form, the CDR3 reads TGTGCCAGCAGGCCGACTAGCGGGGGGAAGGAGGAGACCCAGTACTTC.

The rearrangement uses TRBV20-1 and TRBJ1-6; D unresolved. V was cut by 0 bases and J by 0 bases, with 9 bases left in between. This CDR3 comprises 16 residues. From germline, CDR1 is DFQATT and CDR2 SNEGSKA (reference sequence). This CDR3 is CSARDTRDSYNSPLHF. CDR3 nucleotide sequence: TGCAGTGCTAGAGATACCCGTGACTCCTATAATTCACCCCTCCACTTT.

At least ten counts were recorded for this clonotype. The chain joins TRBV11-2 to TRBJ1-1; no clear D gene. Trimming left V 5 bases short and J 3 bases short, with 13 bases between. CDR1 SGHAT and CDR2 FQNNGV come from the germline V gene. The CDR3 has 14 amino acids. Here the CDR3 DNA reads TGTGCCAGCAGCCACCATGCGGGCGACACTGAAGCTTTCTTT. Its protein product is CASSHHAGDTEAFF.